This T cell receptor (beta chain) was obtained from a study of technical replicates of blood from several donors. Germline V gene data show CDR1 as SGHTA and CDR2 as FQGNSA. Trimming removed 5 bases from V and 3 bases from J; junction bases left unmatched: 6. CDR3 size: 15 residues. Using immunoSEQ multiplex PCR, the repertoire was profiled, and TCRdb retains in-frame clones only, with some absent. In the table there are approximately 81,000 clones, over 75% of which are singletons. V usage is TRBV7-2 and J usage is TRBJ2-7; TRBD1 matches 11 bases. This sequence originates from a human donor in good health. Some clones in this sample may be carry-over from other donors' samples. Input material: PBMCs. CDR3 sequence: CASSTDRGLLYEQYF. Written as DNA, the CDR3 is TGTGCCAGCAGCACGGACAGGGGGCTCCTCTACGAGCAGTACTTC.